This entry lists 28 T cell receptor beta chains sequenced from one sample in a study of T-cell memory formation after mild COVID-19. TCRdb passed the 5' RACE reads through MiXCR, listing each CDR3 protein once. The data contain approximately 440,000 distinct CDR3 sequences, about 19% of them singletons. The specimen sequenced was PBMCs or a T cell subset sorted from them (not recorded which). The receptors were sampled from an adult woman who had mild COVID-19 (a few samples of this study predate the infection). Cell type and time point are not known.

This clonotype turned up a few times. The chain joins TRBV5-1 to TRBJ1-2; TRBD1 might be the D (5 bases). CDR1 is SGHRS and CDR2 is YFSETQ in the germline V gene. Trimming pared 0 bases from V and 6 bases from J, leaving 18 bases between. CDR3 length: 16 residues. The CDR3, as DNA: TGCGCCAGCAGCTTGGCCGGGGGGGACCGGAAGGATGGCTACACCTTC. Translation: CASSLAGGDRKDGYTF.

This clonotype has just a few counts. V usage is TRBV2 and J usage is TRBJ2-5; 9 bases line up with TRBD2. Germline loops: CDR1 SNHLY, CDR2 FYNNEI. The CDR3 contains 15 residues. V was pared by 8 bases and J by 2 bases, with 9 bases of the junction left unmatched. The CDR3 region has the DNA TGTGCCAGCTGTGTTTATCTAGCGGGACAAGAGACCCAGTACTTC. This codes for CASCVYLAGQETQYF. The full variable domain, rest sourced from reference TRBV2 and TRBJ2-5, is EPEVTQTPSHQVTQMGQEVILRCVPISNHLYFYWYRQILGQKVEFLVSFYNNEISEKSEIFDDQFSVERPDGSNFTLKIRSTKLEDSAMYFCASCVYLAGQETQYFGPGTRLLVL.

This clonotype showed up many times. V usage is TRBV6-5 and J usage is TRBJ1-5; no reliable D call. The germline V gene encodes CDR1 MNHEY and CDR2 SVGAGI. The CDR3 sequence is 15 residues long. V shed 6 bases and J shed 0 bases, with 12 bases lying between them. This CDR3 is CASRPFADSNQPQHF. In DNA, the CDR3 is TGTGCCAGCAGACCCTTCGCGGATAGCAATCAGCCCCAGCATTTT.

The genes are TRBV5-1 and TRBJ1-1; D perhaps matches TRBD1 (6 bases). The length of the CDR3 is 14 residues. CDR1 is SGHRS, CDR2 YFSETQ, per germline. V lost 3 bases to trimming and J lost 5 bases, with 14 bases between them. The CDR3 spells CASSSAGAGTEAFF. CDR3 coding DNA: TGCGCCAGCAGCTCCGCGGGGGCTGGGACTGAAGCTTTCTTT.

This clonotype was counted between two and nine times. The CDR3 DNA is TGTGCCAGCGTCCTGCAGGGGGCTCGCACAGATACGCAGTATTTT. As protein: CASVLQGARTDTQYF. The chain uses TRBV5-4 and TRBJ2-3, with 8 bases lining up with TRBD1. CDR1 and CDR2 (germline): SGHNT, YYREEE (reference sequence). J was trimmed by 1 base and V by 7 bases; bases with no gene match: 8. The CDR3 runs to 15 residues. Supplemented by reference TRBV5-4 and TRBJ2-3, the full variable domain reads ETGVTQSPTHLIKTRGQQVTLRCSSQSGHNTVSWYQQALGQGPQFIFQYYREEENGRGNFPPRFSGLQFPNYSSELNVNALELDDSALYLCASVLQGARTDTQYFGPGTRLTVL.

This clonotype appeared a few times. The rearrangement joins TRBV6-5 to TRBJ2-1; D is unclear. This CDR3 has 13 residues. CDR1 and CDR2 (germline): MNHEY, SVGAGI. V lost 2 bases and J 6 bases, leaving 8 bases between the germline ends. The CDR3 loop is CASSYGLPNEQFF. CDR3 DNA: TGTGCCAGCAGTTACGGCCTCCCCAATGAGCAGTTCTTC.

The V call is TRBV5-1, the J call TRBJ2-4; 13 bases map to TRBD2. Germline loops: CDR1 SGHRS, CDR2 YFSETQ. The ends lost 4 bases at V and 9 bases at J; junction bases unmatched: 7. The CDR3 consists of 15 residues. The CDR3 spells CASSNGLAGVFIQYF. CDR3 coding DNA: TGCGCCAGCAGCAACGGACTAGCGGGAGTTTTCATTCAGTACTTC.

The table lists this clonotype with a few counts. DNA for the CDR3: TGCGCCAGCAGCTTGGGGGACAGGGGGCTCCCCTACGAGCAGTACTTC. It is translated as CASSLGDRGLPYEQYF. The chain couples TRBV5-1 to TRBJ2-7, with 12 positions matching TRBD1. The CDR3 is 16 amino acids. Germline V CDR1 and CDR2: SGHRS, YFSETQ. V lost 0 bases to trimming and J lost 2 bases; unmatched junction nucleotides: 3.

This chain connects TRBV18 to TRBJ2-5; 7 positions agree with TRBD2. CDR1 is KGHSH and CDR2 is LQKENI in the germline V gene. Germline trimming cut 3 bases from V and 3 bases from J; bases unmatched to any gene: 13. This CDR3 region has 17 residues. The CDR3 sequence is CASSPSHERGPEETQYF. CDR3 nucleotides: TGTGCCAGCTCACCCTCTCATGAGCGGGGACCTGAAGAGACCCAGTACTTC.

This clonotype was picked up one time. The chain uses TRBV25-1 and TRBJ1-2, with TRBD1 identical over 8 bases. The ends lost 3 bases at V and 5 bases at J; junction bases unmatched: 5. Germline V gives CDR1 MGHDK, CDR2 SYGVNS. This CDR3 has 14 residues. The CDR3 DNA is TGTGCCAGCAGTGACTGGGACAGGAGATATGGCTACACCTTC. Amino acid sequence: CASSDWDRRYGYTF.

The chain joins TRBV6-4 to TRBJ2-1, with TRBD2 matching over 7 bases. Germline loops: CDR1 MRHNA, CDR2 SNTAGT. The CDR3 sequence is 15 residues long. J gave up 4 bases and V 0 bases, and 3 bases lay outside the gene matches. The CDR3 nucleotides are TGTGCCAGCAGTGACTCGGCTAGCGGATACAATGAGCAGTTCTTC. Translated, it gives CASSDSASGYNEQFF.

In this sample, this clonotype turned up a few times. This chain links TRBV7-9 with TRBJ2-2; no reliable D call. V was trimmed by 5 bases and J by 5 bases, leaving 9 bases between them. The germline gives CDR1 SEHNR, CDR2 FQNEAQ (reference sequence). The CDR3 has 13 amino acids. This chain's CDR3 is CASSPTATGELFF. The DNA for the CDR3 is TGTGCCAGCAGCCCCACTGCTACCGGGGAGCTGTTTTTT.

In its sample, this clonotype was seen a few times. The V call is TRBV6-5, the J call TRBJ1-5; D remains unclear. The germline V gene encodes CDR1 MNHEY and CDR2 SVGAGI. V was shortened by 5 bases and J by 2 bases, with 13 bases between the two germline ends. This CDR3 is built from 15 residues. Here the CDR3 DNA reads TGTGCCAGCAGTCCCTATCTCCAAGGCAATCAGCCCCAGCATTTT. Amino acids: CASSPYLQGNQPQHF.

This clonotype was observed at least ten times. The chain is built from TRBV5-1 and TRBJ1-1; 7 nucleotides match TRBD1. Trimming removed 3 bases from V and 2 bases from J; junction bases left unmatched: 1. The CDR3 totals 13 residues. The germline gives CDR1 SGHRS, CDR2 YFSETQ. The CDR3 nucleotides read TGCGCCAGCAGCTGGGACAGCAACACTGAAGCTTTCTTT. The encoded protein is CASSWDSNTEAFF.

The V and J genes are TRBV24-1 and TRBJ2-1; 11 positions match TRBD2. After removal of 4 bases from V and 2 bases from J, the junction contained 6 bases not matched to a gene. CDR1 is KGHDR, CDR2 SFDVKD, per germline. This CDR3 has 17 residues. Here the CDR3 DNA reads TGTGCCACCAGTGACTCTAGCGGGAGGAGGCCCTACAATGAGCAGTTCTTC. Amino acids: CATSDSSGRRPYNEQFF.

This clonotype was counted between two and nine times. The rearrangement links TRBV6-5 to TRBJ2-2; D is undetermined. V was pared by 0 bases and J by 3 bases, with 5 bases between. The CDR3 extends over 14 amino acids. The germline V gene encodes CDR1 MNHEY and CDR2 SVGAGI. The CDR3 nucleotides read TGTGCCAGCAGTTACTCTGGGTACACCGGGGAGCTGTTTTTT. This sequence encodes CASSYSGYTGELFF.

This clonotype appeared a few times. The chain has TRBV7-3 and TRBJ2-2, with D unclear. The CDR3 length is 13 residues. The V gene lost 0 bases and the J gene lost 6 bases, with 5 bases spanning the gap. CDR1 SGHTA and CDR2 FQGTGA come from the germline V gene. CDR3 loop: CASSLTPAGELFF. In DNA form, the CDR3 reads TGTGCCAGCAGCTTAACACCGGCCGGGGAGCTGTTTTTT.

This chain joins TRBV30 and TRBJ2-1; 11 bases line up with TRBD2. Germline trimming cut 0 bases from V and 9 bases from J; bases unmatched to any gene: 4. There are 14 residues in the CDR3. CDR1 and CDR2 from the germline V gene are GTSNPN and SVGIG (reference sequence). CDR3 DNA sequence: TGTGCCTGGAGTGTTGGGCTAGCGGGAGGTGAGCAGTTCTTC. It encodes CAWSVGLAGGEQFF.

This clonotype was seen ten or more times. CDR3 sequence (DNA): TGTGCCAGCAGCCGCGGACTATTTCACGAGCAGTACTTC. This sequence encodes CASSRGLFHEQYF. The rearrangement links TRBV4-2 to TRBJ2-7; perhaps TRBD2 as D (6 bases). V shed 4 bases and J shed 5 bases, with 12 bases lying between them. Germline loops: CDR1 LGHNA, CDR2 YNFKEQ. This CDR3 region has 13 residues.

V is TRBV6-1 and J is TRBJ1-1; TRBD1 is a possible D gene (6 bases). CDR3 size: 14 residues. The germline CDR1 and CDR2 sequences are MNHNS and SASEGT. V lost 3 bases and J 7 bases, leaving 15 bases between the germline ends. In nucleotides, the CDR3 is TGTGCCAGCAGTGACTTGGGGGCCTCAGGTGAAGCTTTCTTT. Translated: CASSDLGASGEAFF.

The chain uses TRBV18 and TRBJ1-2; D not certain. From germline, CDR1 is KGHSH and CDR2 LQKENI. This CDR3 region has 14 residues. V gave up 3 bases and J gave up 8 bases, with 16 bases separating them. The DNA for the CDR3 is TGTGCCAGCTCACCGCCCCTATATCAATCGGGCTACACCTTC. Protein product: CASSPPLYQSGYTF.

The chain joins TRBV5-1 to TRBJ1-6; weak D call: TRBD1 (6 bases). Trimming left V 4 bases short and J 7 bases short, with 15 bases between. The CDR3 is 15 residues long. Per germline, CDR1 SGHRS and CDR2 YFSETQ. CDR3 loop: CASSAAQGSNSPLHF. As DNA, the CDR3 is TGCGCCAGCAGCGCCGCACAGGGTTCCAATTCACCCCTCCACTTT.

The J gene is TRBJ2-5, the V gene TRBV5-1; D not resolved. CDR1 is SGHRS, CDR2 YFSETQ, per germline. Between the trimmed V and J ends, which lost 0 bases and 3 bases, there was a span of 15 bases. This CDR3 region has 16 residues. This chain's CDR3 is CASSLAVVRTEETQYF. The CDR3 nucleotides read TGCGCCAGCAGCTTGGCGGTGGTCCGGACGGAAGAGACCCAGTACTTC.

This chain connects TRBV15 to TRBJ2-4, with TRBD1 matching 10 bases. The CDR3 is 14 residues long. Germline V gene data show CDR1 as LNHNV and CDR2 as YYDKDF (reference sequence). V lost 7 bases to trimming and J lost 7 bases; unmatched junction nucleotides: 7. CDR3 protein: CATTRDRGRNIQYF. In nucleotides, the CDR3 is TGTGCCACCACCCGGGACAGGGGTCGGAACATTCAGTACTTC.

The chain links TRBV29-1 to TRBJ1-2; D might be TRBD1 (5 bases). Germline lookup yields CDR1 SQVTM and CDR2 ANQGSEA. This CDR3 comprises 17 residues. V lost 0 bases to trimming and J lost 4 bases, with 21 bases between them. The CDR3 protein is CSVEDLFGAAGGYGYTF. CDR3 DNA sequence: TGCAGCGTTGAAGATCTTTTCGGGGCAGCCGGCGGCTATGGCTACACCTTC.

CDR3: CASSPMGNQPQHF. The CDR3 DNA is TGTGCCAGCAGCCCCATGGGGAATCAGCCCCAGCATTTT. This chain connects TRBV3-1 to TRBJ1-5; no firm D call. V lost 4 bases, J lost 4 bases, and 8 bases lay in between. Germline V gene sequence: CDR1 LGHDT, CDR2 YNNKEL (reference sequence). CDR3 size: 13 residues. Using reference TRBV3-1 and TRBJ1-5 for the parts outside the CDR3, the full variable domain is DTAVSQTPKYLVTQMGNDKSIKCEQNLGHDTMYWYKQDSKKFLKIMFSYNNKELIINETVPNRFSPKSPDKAHLNLHINSLELGDSAVYFCASSPMGNQPQHFGDGTRLSIL.

The sample holds a few counts of this clonotype. Here the CDR3 reads CASSLSLRTGGKDTQYF. The CDR3 nucleotides read TGCGCCAGCAGCTTAAGCCTCCGGACAGGGGGGAAAGATACGCAGTATTTT. The J gene is TRBJ2-3, the V gene TRBV5-1; 10 bases are a match to TRBD1. The CDR3 spans 17 residues. Germline V gene sequence: CDR1 SGHRS, CDR2 YFSETQ. Trimming took 2 bases from V and 5 from J; bases not matched to a gene: 11. Drawing the rest from reference TRBV5-1 and TRBJ2-3, the complete variable domain is KAGVTQTPRYLIKTRGQQVTLSCSPISGHRSVSWYQQTPGQGLQFLFEYFSETQRNKGNFPGRFSGRQFSNSRSEMNVSTLELGDSALYLCASSLSLRTGGKDTQYFGPGTRLTVL.

This clonotype was seen a few times. This chain uses TRBV29-1 with TRBJ2-2; tentatively, D is TRBD2 (5 bases). V lost 7 bases to trimming and J lost 0 bases, with 6 bases between them. The CDR3 spans 12 residues. Looked up from germline, CDR1 is SQVTM and CDR2 is ANQGSEA. CDR3 coding DNA: TGCAGCGCGGAGGCGAACACCGGGGAGCTGTTTTTT. It codes for CSAEANTGELFF.